Reported below is one T cell receptor (beta chain). Only in-frame clones appear in the TCRdb table, and some are missing; sequencing was by immunoSEQ multiplex PCR. The sample records some 200,000 clones, about 88% being singletons. Germline V gives CDR1 SGHTA, CDR2 FQGNSA. The CDR3 covers 13 residues. V was trimmed by 1 base and J by 5 bases, leaving 5 bases between them. These data belong to a study of blood T cell repertoires in COVID-19. The source material was peripheral blood. The source of this sequence is a man between 45 and 60 years old who had recovered from COVID-19. The chain carries TRBV7-2 and TRBJ1-4, with no clear D. This chain's CDR3 is CASSLGGNEKLFF. The CDR3 nucleotides read TGTGCCAGCAGCTTAGGCGGAAATGAAAAACTGTTTTTT.